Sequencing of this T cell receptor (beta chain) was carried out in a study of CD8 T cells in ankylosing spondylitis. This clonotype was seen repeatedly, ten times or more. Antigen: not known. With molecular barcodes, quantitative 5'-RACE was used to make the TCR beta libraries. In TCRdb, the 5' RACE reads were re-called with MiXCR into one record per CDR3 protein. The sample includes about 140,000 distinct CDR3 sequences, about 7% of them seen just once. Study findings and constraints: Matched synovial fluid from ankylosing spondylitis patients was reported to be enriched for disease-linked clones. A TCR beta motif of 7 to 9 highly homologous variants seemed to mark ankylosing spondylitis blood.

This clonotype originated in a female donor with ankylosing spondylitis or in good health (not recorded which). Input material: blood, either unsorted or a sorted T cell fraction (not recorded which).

The CDR3 sequence: CASSVGKRAGNTIYF. The CDR3 DNA follows: TGTGCCAGCAGCGTAGGGAAGAGGGCTGGAAACACCATATATTTT. This chain uses TRBV9 with TRBJ1-3; D call uncertain. Germline V gene lookup returns CDR1 SGDLS and CDR2 YYNGEE. CDR3 length equals 15 residues. The V end lost 0 bases, the J end lost 2 bases, and 9 bases lay between the germline ends.